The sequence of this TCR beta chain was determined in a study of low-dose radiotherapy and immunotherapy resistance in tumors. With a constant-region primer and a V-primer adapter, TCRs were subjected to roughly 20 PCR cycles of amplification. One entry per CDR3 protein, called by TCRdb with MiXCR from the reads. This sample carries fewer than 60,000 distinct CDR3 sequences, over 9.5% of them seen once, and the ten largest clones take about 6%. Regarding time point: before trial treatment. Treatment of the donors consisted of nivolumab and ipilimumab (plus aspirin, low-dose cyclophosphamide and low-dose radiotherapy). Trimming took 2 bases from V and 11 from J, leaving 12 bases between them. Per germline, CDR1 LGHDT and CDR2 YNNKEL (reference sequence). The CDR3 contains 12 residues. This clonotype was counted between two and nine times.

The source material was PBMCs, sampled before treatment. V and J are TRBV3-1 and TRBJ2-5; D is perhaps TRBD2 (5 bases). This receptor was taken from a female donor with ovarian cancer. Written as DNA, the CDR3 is TGTGCCAGCAGCCAATTAAGAGGGATTCAGTACTTC. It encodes CASSQLRGIQYF.